The present T cell receptor (beta chain) was sequenced within a study of identical twins. This clonotype was observed at least ten times. V shed 6 bases and J shed 5 bases, with 17 bases lying between them. This CDR3 has 15 residues. Germline CDR1 reads SGHTA; CDR2 reads FQGTGA. The donors were all healthy and Caucasian. TCRdb re-called the 5' RACE reads with MiXCR, one entry per CDR3 protein. The data show 650,000 to 800,000 distinct CDR3 sequences, with about 9.4% seen just once and 0.98% held by the top ten. The data also belong to a second study, concerning yellow fever vaccine responses in identical twins.

The chain employs TRBV7-3 and TRBJ2-4; D gene unclear. Sequencing used PBMCs. The TCR sequence derives from a woman between 18 and 29 years old in good health. The chain's CDR3 is CASSTYPGPENIQYF. The CDR3 DNA is TGTGCCAGCAGTACATACCCGGGTCCCGAAAACATTCAGTACTTC.